Here is one T cell receptor beta chain with its context. The CDR3 spans 15 residues. V was trimmed by 0 bases and J by 5 bases, leaving 9 bases between them. Germline CDR1 and CDR2: SGHRS and YFSETQ. This entry comes from a study of blood T cell repertoires in COVID-19. Study background: Acute and convalescent COVID-19 specimens originated in the United States, Italy and Spain. Nucleic acid was either cDNA or gDNA, and it came from T cells, B-cell-depleted T cells, or PBMCs.

Per the authors' pipeline: From reference gene primer amplification, estimates of nucleated cell counts were derived. The data were produced by immunoSEQ multiplex PCR, yet TCRdb's version contains in-frame clones alone and is incomplete. Clone size and V and J calls were adopted from that table, with D and trimming inferred from the DNA. The sample has 150,000 or so clones, approximately 87% seen once. The sequence was collected from a man older than 75 with acute or convalescent COVID-19. The chain has TRBV5-1 and TRBJ1-6; D is perhaps TRBD1 (6 bases). The material sequenced was peripheral blood. The CDR3 here is CASSLGQENNSPLHF. CDR3 bases: TGCGCCAGCAGCTTGGGACAGGAGAATAATTCACCCCTCCACTTT.